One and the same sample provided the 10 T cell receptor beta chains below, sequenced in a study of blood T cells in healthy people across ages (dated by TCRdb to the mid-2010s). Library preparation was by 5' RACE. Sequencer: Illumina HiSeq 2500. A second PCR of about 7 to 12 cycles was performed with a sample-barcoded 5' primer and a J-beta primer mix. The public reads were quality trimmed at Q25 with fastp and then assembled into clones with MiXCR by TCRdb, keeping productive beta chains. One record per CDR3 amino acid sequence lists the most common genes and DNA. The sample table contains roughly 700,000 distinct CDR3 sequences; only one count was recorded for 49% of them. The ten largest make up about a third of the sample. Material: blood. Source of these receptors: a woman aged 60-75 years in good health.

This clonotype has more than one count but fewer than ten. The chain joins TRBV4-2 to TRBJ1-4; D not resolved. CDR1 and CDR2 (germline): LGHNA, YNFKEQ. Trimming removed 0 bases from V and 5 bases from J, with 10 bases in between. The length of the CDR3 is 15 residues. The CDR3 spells CASSQEGQANEKLFF. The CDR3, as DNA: TGTGCCAGCAGCCAAGAGGGTCAGGCGAATGAAAAACTGTTTTTT.

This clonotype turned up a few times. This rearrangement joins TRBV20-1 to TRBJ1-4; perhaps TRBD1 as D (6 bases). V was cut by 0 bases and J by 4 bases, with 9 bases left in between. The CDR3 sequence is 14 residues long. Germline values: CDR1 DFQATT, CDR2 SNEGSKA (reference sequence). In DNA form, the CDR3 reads TGCAGTGCTAGAGAAGGGGGAGTTAATGAAAAACTGTTTTTT. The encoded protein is CSAREGGVNEKLFF.

CDR3 coding DNA: TGTGCCAGCAGCTTGGCGACAGGGGAGTTACTAGCGGGGAACTACGAGCAGTACTTC. Translating gives CASSLATGELLAGNYEQYF. V gene TRBV5-4 combines with J gene TRBJ2-7, with 10 bases fitting TRBD2. V dropped 0 bases and J dropped 3; count of bases not matched to a gene: 15. The length of the CDR3 is 19 residues. Germline assignment: CDR1 SGHNT and CDR2 YYREEE (reference sequence).

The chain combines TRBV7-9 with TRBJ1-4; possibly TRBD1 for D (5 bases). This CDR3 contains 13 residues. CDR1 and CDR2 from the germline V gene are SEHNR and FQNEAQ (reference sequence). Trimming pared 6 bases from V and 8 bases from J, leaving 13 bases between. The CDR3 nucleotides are TGTGCCAGCAGGGCTGGGGGAGAGGAAAAACTGTTTTTT. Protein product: CASRAGGEEKLFF.

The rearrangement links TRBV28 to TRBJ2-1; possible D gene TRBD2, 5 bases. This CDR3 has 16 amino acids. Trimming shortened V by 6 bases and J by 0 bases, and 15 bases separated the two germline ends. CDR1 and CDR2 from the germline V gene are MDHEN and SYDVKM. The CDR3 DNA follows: TGTGCCAGCAGGAACCCAACGGGAAACTCCTACAATGAGCAGTTCTTC. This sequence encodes CASRNPTGNSYNEQFF.

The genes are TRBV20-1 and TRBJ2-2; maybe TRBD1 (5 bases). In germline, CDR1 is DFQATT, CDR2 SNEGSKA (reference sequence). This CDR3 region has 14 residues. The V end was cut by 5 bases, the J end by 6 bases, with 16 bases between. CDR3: CSAAAPGQAGELFF. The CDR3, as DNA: TGCAGTGCTGCCGCGCCAGGGCAAGCCGGGGAGCTGTTTTTT.

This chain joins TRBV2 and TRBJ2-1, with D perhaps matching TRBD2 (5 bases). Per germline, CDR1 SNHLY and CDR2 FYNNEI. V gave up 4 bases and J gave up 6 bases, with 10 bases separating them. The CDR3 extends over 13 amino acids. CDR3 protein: CASSGLAPNEQFF. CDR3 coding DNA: TGTGCCAGCAGTGGGCTAGCTCCCAATGAGCAGTTCTTC. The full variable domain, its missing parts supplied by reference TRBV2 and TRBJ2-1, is EPEVTQTPSHQVTQMGQEVILRCVPISNHLYFYWYRQILGQKVEFLVSFYNNEISEKSEIFDDQFSVERPDGSNFTLKIRSTKLEDSAMYFCASSGLAPNEQFFGPGTRLTVL.

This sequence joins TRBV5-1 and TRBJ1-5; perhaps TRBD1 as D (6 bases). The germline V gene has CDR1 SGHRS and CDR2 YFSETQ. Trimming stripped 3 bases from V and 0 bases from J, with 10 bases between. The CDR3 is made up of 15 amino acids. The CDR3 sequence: CASSSTGDSNQPQHF. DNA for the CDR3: TGCGCCAGCAGCTCGACAGGTGATAGCAATCAGCCCCAGCATTTT.

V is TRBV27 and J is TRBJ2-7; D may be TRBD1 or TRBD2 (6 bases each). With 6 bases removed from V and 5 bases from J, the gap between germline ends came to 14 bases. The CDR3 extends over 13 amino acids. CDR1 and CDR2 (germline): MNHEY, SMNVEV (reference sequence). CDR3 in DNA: TGTGCCAGCAGAGGGGGGTGGGGCCACGAGCAGTACTTC. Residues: CASRGGWGHEQYF.

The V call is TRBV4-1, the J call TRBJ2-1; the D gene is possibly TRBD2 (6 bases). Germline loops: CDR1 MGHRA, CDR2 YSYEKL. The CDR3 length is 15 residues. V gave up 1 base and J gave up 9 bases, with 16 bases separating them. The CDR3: CASSQGGGKYGEQFF. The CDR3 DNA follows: TGCGCCAGCAGCCAAGGGGGAGGAAAGTACGGTGAGCAGTTCTTC.